This entry lists 5 T cell receptor beta chains sequenced from one sample in a study of cytomegalovirus exposure and HLA in healthy donors. The method was immunoSEQ multiplex PCR; TCRdb's version includes in-frame clones alone and lacks a portion of them. Found here are 150,000 to 200,000 clones, roughly 86% of them singletons; the top ten hold about 1.5%. Specimen: PBMCs. The receptors here all came from a woman aged 18-30 years in good health and CMV-seronegative.

This clone was recorded a few times. The rearrangement uses TRBV7-9 and TRBJ1-2, with 8 bases fitting TRBD1. The CDR3 consists of 14 residues. Germline V gives CDR1 SEHNR, CDR2 FQNEAQ (reference sequence). V was clipped by 4 bases and J by 4 bases; unmatched bases: 5. The CDR3 sequence is CASSSGQGGYGYTF. For the CDR3, the DNA is TGTGCCAGCAGCTCAGGACAGGGAGGCTATGGCTACACCTTC. Variable domain in full (rest from reference TRBV7-9 and TRBJ1-2): DTGVSQNPRHKITKRGQNVTFRCDPISEHNRLYWYRQTLGQGPEFLTYFQNEAQLEKSRLLSDRFSAERPKGSFSTLEIQRTEQGDSAMYLCASSSGQGGYGYTFGSGTRLTVV.

The chain uses TRBV4-1 and TRBJ2-1; 9 nucleotides match TRBD2. Germline CDR1 reads MGHRA; CDR2 reads YSYEKL. Trimming at V came to 4 bases and at J to 4 bases, leaving 2 bases not matched to a gene. The CDR3 has 14 amino acids. The CDR3 loop is CASSRGGEYNEQFF. For the CDR3, the DNA is TGCGCCAGCAGCCGCGGGGGGGAATACAATGAGCAGTTCTTC.

The genes are TRBV9 and TRBJ2-5; 7 nucleotides line up with TRBD2. After removal of 0 bases from V and 3 bases from J, the junction contained 2 bases not matched to a gene. Germline CDR1 reads SGDLS; CDR2 reads YYNGEE. The CDR3 consists of 14 residues. CDR3 protein: CASSVEGGKETQYF. The CDR3 DNA follows: TGTGCCAGCAGCGTAGAGGGAGGGAAAGAGACCCAGTACTTC.

V gene TRBV10-3 combines with J gene TRBJ2-5, with unresolved D. Germline V gene sequence: CDR1 ENHRY, CDR2 SYGVKD. There are 15 residues in the CDR3. V gave up 1 base and J gave up 1 base, with 10 bases separating them. This chain's CDR3 is CAISEFLGSQETQYF. For the CDR3, the DNA is TGTGCCATCAGTGAGTTTCTCGGGTCCCAAGAGACCCAGTACTTC.

DNA of the CDR3: TGTGCCTCGACGGACAGGGGCGATATAAATGGCTACACCTTC. It is translated as CASTDRGDINGYTF. The rearrangement joins TRBV19 to TRBJ1-2, with 9 bases aligning to TRBD1. J was trimmed by 6 bases and V by 11 bases; bases with no gene match: 13. From germline, CDR1 is LNHDA and CDR2 SQIVND (reference sequence). This CDR3 spans 14 amino acids.